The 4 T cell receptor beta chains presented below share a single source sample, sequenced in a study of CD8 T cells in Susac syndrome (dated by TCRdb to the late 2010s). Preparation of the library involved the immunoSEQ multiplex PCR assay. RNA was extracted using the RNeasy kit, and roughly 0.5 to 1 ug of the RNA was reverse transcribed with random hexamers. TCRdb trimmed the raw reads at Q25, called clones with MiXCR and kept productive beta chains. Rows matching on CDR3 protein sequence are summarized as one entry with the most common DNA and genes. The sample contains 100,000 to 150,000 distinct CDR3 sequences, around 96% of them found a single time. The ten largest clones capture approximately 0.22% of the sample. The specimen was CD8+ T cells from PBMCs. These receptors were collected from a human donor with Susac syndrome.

The CDR3 nucleotides are TGTGCCAGCAGCCATTACAGGGGCACTGAAGCTTTCTTT. This encodes CASSHYRGTEAFF. The J gene is TRBJ1-1, the V gene TRBV16; 7 nucleotides line up with TRBD1. Germline values: CDR1 KGHSY, CDR2 FQNENV. This CDR3 spans 13 amino acids. V shed 3 bases and J 4 bases; nucleotides not matched to a gene: 2.

The CDR3 nucleotides read TGCGCCAGCAGCCAAGATACGTCAGGGGGCTATGGCTACACCTTC. Amino acid sequence: CASSQDTSGGYGYTF. The chain joins TRBV4-3 to TRBJ1-2; TRBD1 agrees at 7 bases. CDR3 length: 15 residues. With 0 bases clipped from V and 4 bases from J, the junction kept 5 bases outside the gene matches. Germline V CDR1 and CDR2: LGHNA, YSLEER.

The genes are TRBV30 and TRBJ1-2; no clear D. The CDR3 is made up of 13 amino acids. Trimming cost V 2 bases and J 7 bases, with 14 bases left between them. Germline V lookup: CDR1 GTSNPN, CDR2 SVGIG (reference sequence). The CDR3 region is CAWSSGVSGGYTF. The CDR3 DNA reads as TGTGCCTGGAGTTCCGGGGTCTCTGGTGGCTACACCTTC. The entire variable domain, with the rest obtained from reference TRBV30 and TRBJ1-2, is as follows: SQTIHQWPATLVQPVGSPLSLECTVEGTSNPNLYWYRQAAGRGLQLLFYSVGIGQISSEVPQNLSASRPQDRQFILSSKKLLLSDSGFYLCAWSSGVSGGYTFGSGTRLTVV.

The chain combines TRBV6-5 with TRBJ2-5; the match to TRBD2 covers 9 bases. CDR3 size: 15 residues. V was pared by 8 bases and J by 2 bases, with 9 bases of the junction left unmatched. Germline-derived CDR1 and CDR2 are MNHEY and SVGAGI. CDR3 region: CASAGGEGTQETQYF. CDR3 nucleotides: TGTGCCAGCGCGGGAGGGGAAGGGACACAAGAGACCCAGTACTTC.